This T cell receptor (beta chain) derives from a study of blood T cell repertoires in COVID-19. Overall study: Samples taken during acute and convalescent COVID-19 were collected in the United States, Italy and Spain.

Participant-reported clinical history was the basis for cohort assignment. Assay: immunoSEQ multiplex PCR; the TCRdb copy retains only in-frame clones and omits some. The table includes about 160,000 clones, approximately 81% detected once. Germline lookup yields CDR1 SEHNR and CDR2 FQNEAQ (reference sequence). The V gene end was trimmed by 6 bases and the J gene end by 8 bases; junction bases not matched to a gene: 17. This CDR3 spans 17 amino acids. The rearrangement uses TRBV7-9 and TRBJ2-1, with 9 positions matching TRBD1. The origin of this receptor is a woman aged 40-49 years with acute COVID-19. The sequenced sample consisted of PBMCs or T cells enriched from blood (not recorded which). The CDR3 reads CASRSSLQGAFGDEQFF. For the CDR3, the DNA is TGTGCCAGCAGATCTTCCTTACAGGGGGCGTTTGGCGATGAGCAGTTCTTC.